This T cell receptor (beta chain) was documented in a study of preoperative IRX-2 immunotherapy in early breast cancer. As for treatment: preoperative locoregional IRX-2 cytokine immunotherapy. This phase Ib study tested locoregional IRX-2 cytokine immunotherapy given before surgery. CDR3 length: 14 amino acids. Germline CDR1 SGDLS, CDR2 YYNGEE. V was cut by 1 base and J by 8 bases, with 12 bases left in between. The method was immunoSEQ multiplex PCR; TCRdb's version includes in-frame clones alone and lacks a portion of them. The sample yields fewer than 35,000 clones, about 90% seen once. The V call is TRBV9, the J call TRBJ1-4, with D possibly matching TRBD1 (6 bases). This sequence originates from a human donor with breast cancer. The sample consisted of tumor tissue, taken after IRX-2 immunotherapy. CDR3 sequence reads: CASSVSGATEKLFF. CDR3 in DNA: TGTGCCAGCAGCGTATCAGGGGCGACGGAAAAACTGTTTTTT.